This T cell receptor (beta chain) came from a study of T-cell memory formation after mild COVID-19. With respect to this clonotype: Its specificity is not known.

Germline CDR1 and CDR2: SGHRS and YFSETQ. CDR3 length: 14 amino acids. V lost 8 bases to trimming and J lost 4 bases, with 17 bases between them. 5'RACE, which relied on constant-segment primers, yielded TCR alpha and TCR beta cDNA libraries carrying sample barcodes and UMIs. From the 5' RACE reads, TCRdb called clonotypes with MiXCR, one entry per CDR3 protein. The sample consists of about 49,000 distinct CDR3 sequences, about 7% of them appearing once. Findings and caveats of the study: Some SARS-CoV-2-responding clones were already detected in memory before infection.

This TCR came from a man aged 18-30 years who had mild COVID-19 (a few samples of this study predate the infection). Cell type and time point are not known. The V and J genes are TRBV5-1 and TRBJ2-3; D call uncertain. Sample: PBMCs or a T cell subset sorted from them (not recorded which). CDR3: CASAFQSRADTQYF. The CDR3, as DNA: TGCGCCAGTGCTTTTCAGTCTCGGGCAGATACGCAGTATTTT.